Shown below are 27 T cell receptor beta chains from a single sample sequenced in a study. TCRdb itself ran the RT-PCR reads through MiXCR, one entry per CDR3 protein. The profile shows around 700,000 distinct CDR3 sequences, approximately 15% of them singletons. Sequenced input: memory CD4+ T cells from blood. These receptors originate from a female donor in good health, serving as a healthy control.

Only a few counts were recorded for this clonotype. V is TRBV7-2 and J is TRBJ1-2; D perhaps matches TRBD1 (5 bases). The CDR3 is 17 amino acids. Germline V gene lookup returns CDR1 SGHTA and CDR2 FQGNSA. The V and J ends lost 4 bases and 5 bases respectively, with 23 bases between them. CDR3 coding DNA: TGTGCCAGCAGCTCCCGCACGTTCGGGGCGGGGGAGTATGGCTACACCTTC. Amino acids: CASSSRTFGAGEYGYTF.

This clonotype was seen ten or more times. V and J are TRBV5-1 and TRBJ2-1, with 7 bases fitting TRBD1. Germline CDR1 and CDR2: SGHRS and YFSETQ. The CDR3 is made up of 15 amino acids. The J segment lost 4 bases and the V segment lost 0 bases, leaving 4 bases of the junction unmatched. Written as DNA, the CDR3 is TGCGCCAGCAGCTTGGAGGGACAGTTGTACAATGAGCAGTTCTTC. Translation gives CASSLEGQLYNEQFF.

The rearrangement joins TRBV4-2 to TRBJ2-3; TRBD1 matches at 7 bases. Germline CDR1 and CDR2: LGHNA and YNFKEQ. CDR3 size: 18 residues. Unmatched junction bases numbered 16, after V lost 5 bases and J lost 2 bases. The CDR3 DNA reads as TGTGCCAGCAGCGGAGCCGTATTGACAGGGTCGGTCACAGATACGCAGTATTTT. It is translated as CASSGAVLTGSVTDTQYF.

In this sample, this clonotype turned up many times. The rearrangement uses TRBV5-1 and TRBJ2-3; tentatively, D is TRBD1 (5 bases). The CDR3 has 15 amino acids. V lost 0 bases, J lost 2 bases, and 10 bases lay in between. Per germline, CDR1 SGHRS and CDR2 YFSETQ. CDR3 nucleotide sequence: TGCGCCAGCAGCTTGGGGGGCAGAGACACAGATACGCAGTATTTT. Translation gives CASSLGGRDTDTQYF. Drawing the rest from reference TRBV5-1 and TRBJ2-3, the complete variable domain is KAGVTQTPRYLIKTRGQQVTLSCSPISGHRSVSWYQQTPGQGLQFLFEYFSETQRNKGNFPGRFSGRQFSNSRSEMNVSTLELGDSALYLCASSLGGRDTDTQYFGPGTRLTVL.

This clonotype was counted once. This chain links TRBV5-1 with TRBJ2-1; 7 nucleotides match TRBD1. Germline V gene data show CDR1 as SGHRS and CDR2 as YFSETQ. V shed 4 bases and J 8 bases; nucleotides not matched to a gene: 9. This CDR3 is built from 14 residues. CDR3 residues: CASSPGDSRDEQFF. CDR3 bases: TGCGCCAGCAGCCCCGGGGACAGTCGGGATGAGCAGTTCTTC.

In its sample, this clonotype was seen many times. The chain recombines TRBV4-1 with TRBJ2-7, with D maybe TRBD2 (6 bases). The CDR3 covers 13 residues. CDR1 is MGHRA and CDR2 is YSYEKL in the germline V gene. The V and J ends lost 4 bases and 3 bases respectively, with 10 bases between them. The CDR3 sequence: CASSRPEGYEQYF. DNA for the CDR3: TGCGCCAGCAGCCGACCGGAGGGCTACGAGCAGTACTTC.

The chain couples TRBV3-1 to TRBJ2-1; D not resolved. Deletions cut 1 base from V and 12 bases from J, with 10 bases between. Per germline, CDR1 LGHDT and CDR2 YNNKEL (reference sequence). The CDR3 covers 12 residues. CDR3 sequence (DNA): TGTGCCAGCAGCCAAGGAGGTAGAGTGCAGTTCTTC. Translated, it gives CASSQGGRVQFF.

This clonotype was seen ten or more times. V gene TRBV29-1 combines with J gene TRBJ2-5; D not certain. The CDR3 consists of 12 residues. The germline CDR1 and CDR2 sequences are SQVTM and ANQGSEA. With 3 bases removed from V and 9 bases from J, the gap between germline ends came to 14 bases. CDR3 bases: TGCAGCGTTGATCTCCCAGACGAGTCCCAGTACTTC. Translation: CSVDLPDESQYF.

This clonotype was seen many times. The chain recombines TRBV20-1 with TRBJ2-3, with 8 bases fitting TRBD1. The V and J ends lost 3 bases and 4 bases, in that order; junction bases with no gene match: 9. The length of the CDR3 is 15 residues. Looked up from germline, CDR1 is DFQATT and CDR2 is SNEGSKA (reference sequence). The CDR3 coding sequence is TGCAGTGCTAGCAGGACAGGGACGGGATCAGATACGCAGTATTTT. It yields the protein CSASRTGTGSDTQYF.

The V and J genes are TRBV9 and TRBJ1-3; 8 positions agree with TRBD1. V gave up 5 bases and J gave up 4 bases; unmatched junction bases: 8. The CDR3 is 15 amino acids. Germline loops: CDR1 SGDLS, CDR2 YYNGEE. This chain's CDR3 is CASSAEDRAGNTIYF. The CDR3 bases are TGTGCCAGCAGTGCTGAGGACAGGGCCGGAAACACCATATATTTT. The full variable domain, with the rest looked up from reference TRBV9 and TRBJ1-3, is DSGVTQTPKHLITATGQRVTLRCSPRSGDLSVYWYQQSLDQGLQFLIQYYNGEERAKGNILERFSAQQFPDLHSELNLSSLELGDSALYFCASSAEDRAGNTIYFGEGSWLTVV.

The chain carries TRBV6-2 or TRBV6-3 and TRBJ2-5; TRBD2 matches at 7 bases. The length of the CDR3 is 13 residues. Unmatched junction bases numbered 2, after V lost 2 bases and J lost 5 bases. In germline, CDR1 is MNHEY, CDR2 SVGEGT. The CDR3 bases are TGTGCCAGCAGTTACAACGGGAGGGAGACCCAGTACTTC. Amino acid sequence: CASSYNGRETQYF.

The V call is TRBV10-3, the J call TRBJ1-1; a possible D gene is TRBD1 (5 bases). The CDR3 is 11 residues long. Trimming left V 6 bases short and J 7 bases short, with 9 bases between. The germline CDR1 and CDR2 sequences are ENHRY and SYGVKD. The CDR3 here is CAIRADSEAFF. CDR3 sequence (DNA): TGTGCCATCAGAGCTGACAGTGAAGCTTTCTTT.

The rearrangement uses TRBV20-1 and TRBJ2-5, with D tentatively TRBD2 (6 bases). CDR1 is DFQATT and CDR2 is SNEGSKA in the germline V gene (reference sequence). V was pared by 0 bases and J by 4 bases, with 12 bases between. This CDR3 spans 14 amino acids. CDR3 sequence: CSARDRERGETQYF. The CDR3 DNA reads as TGCAGTGCTAGAGACCGGGAGAGGGGAGAGACCCAGTACTTC.

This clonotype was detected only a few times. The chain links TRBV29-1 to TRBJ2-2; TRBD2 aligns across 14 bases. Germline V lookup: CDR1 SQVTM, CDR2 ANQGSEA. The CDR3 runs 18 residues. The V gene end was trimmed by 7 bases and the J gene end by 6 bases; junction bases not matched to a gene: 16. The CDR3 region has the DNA TGCAGCGCATCGTACGGGAGACTAGCGGGAGGGGTCGCCGGGGAGCTGTTTTTT. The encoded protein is CSASYGRLAGGVAGELFF.

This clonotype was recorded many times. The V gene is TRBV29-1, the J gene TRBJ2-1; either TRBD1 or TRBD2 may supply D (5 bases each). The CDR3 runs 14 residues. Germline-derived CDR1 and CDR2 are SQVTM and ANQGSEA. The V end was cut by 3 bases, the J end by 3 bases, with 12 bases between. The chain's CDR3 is CSVDSGRLYNEQFF. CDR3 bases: TGCAGCGTTGATTCGGGACGCCTCTACAATGAGCAGTTCTTC.

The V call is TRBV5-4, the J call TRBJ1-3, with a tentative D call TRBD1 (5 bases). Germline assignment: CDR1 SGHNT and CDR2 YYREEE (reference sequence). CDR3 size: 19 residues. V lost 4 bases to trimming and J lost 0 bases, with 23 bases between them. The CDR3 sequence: CASSLPKGPHNNSGNTIYF. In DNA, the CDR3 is TGTGCCAGCAGCCTCCCGAAGGGGCCGCACAACAACTCTGGAAACACCATATATTTT.

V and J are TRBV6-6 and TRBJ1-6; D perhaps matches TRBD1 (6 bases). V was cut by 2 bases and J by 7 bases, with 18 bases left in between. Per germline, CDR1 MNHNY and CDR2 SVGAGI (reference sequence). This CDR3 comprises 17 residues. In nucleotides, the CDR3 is TGTGCCAGCAGTTACCAAAATCCGTTACAGGGAAATTCACCCCTCCACTTT. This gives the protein CASSYQNPLQGNSPLHF.

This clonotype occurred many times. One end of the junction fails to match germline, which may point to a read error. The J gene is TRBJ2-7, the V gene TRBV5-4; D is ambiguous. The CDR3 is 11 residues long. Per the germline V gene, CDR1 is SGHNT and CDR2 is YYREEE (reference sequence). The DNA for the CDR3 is TGTGCCACCAGCTTGATGGGCGAGCAGTACTTC. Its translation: CATSLMGEQYF.

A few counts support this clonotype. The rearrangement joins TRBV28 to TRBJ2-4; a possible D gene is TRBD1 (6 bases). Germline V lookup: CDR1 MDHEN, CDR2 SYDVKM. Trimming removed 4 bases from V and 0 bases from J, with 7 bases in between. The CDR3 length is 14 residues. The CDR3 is CASSSRGAKNIQYF. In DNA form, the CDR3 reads TGTGCCAGCAGTTCCAGGGGAGCCAAAAACATTCAGTACTTC.

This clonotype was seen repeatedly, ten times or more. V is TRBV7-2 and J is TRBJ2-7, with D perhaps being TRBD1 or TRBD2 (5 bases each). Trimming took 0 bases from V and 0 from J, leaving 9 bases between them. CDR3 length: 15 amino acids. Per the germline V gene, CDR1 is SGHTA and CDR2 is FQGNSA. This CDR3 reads CASSLARGNSYEQYF. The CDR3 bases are TGTGCCAGCAGCTTAGCGAGGGGTAACTCCTACGAGCAGTACTTC.

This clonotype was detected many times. CDR3 residues: CASSLREYYNEQFF. CDR3 nucleotide sequence: TGCGCCAGCAGCTTGCGAGAGTACTACAATGAGCAGTTCTTC. This chain joins TRBV5-1 and TRBJ2-1; D remains ambiguous. This CDR3 comprises 14 residues. V was clipped by 1 base and J by 3 bases, with 8 bases between them. Germline CDR1 SGHRS, CDR2 YFSETQ.

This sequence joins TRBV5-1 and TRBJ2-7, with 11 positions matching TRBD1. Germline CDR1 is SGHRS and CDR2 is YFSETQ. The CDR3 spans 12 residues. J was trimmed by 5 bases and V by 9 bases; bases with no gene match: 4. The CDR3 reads CATPDRGHEQYF. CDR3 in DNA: TGCGCCACCCCGGACAGGGGGCACGAGCAGTACTTC.

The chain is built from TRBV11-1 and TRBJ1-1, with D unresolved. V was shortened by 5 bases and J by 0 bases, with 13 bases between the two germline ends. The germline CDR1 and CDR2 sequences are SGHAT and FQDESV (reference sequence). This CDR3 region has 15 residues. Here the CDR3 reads CASSRHGGMNTEAFF. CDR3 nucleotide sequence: TGTGCCAGCAGCCGTCACGGCGGAATGAACACTGAAGCTTTCTTT.

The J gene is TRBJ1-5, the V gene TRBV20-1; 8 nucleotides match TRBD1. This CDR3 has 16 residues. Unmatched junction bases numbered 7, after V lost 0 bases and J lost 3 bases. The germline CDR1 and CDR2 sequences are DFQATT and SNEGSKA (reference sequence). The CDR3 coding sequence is TGCAGTGCTAGAGAGTTAACAGGGGGATCCAATCAGCCCCAGCATTTT. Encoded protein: CSARELTGGSNQPQHF.

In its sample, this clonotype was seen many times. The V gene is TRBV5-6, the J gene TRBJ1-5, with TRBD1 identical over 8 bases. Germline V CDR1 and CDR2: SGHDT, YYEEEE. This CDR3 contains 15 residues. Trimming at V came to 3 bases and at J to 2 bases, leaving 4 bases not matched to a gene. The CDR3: CASSWGQEGNQPQHF. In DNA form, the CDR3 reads TGTGCCAGCAGCTGGGGACAGGAAGGCAATCAGCCCCAGCATTTT.

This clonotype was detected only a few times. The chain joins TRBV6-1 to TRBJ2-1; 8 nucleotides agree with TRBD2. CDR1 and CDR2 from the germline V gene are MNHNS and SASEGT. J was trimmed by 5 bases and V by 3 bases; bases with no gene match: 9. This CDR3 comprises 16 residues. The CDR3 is CASSDLRSSGHNEQFF. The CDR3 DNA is TGTGCCAGCAGTGACCTTCGGTCTAGCGGGCACAATGAGCAGTTCTTC.

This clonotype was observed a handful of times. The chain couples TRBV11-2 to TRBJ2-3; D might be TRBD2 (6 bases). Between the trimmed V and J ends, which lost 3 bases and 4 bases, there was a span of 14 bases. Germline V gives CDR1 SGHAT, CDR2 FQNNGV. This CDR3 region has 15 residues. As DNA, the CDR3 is TGTGCCAGCAGCTTGAAGGGAGGCACGGCAGATACGCAGTATTTT. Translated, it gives CASSLKGGTADTQYF.